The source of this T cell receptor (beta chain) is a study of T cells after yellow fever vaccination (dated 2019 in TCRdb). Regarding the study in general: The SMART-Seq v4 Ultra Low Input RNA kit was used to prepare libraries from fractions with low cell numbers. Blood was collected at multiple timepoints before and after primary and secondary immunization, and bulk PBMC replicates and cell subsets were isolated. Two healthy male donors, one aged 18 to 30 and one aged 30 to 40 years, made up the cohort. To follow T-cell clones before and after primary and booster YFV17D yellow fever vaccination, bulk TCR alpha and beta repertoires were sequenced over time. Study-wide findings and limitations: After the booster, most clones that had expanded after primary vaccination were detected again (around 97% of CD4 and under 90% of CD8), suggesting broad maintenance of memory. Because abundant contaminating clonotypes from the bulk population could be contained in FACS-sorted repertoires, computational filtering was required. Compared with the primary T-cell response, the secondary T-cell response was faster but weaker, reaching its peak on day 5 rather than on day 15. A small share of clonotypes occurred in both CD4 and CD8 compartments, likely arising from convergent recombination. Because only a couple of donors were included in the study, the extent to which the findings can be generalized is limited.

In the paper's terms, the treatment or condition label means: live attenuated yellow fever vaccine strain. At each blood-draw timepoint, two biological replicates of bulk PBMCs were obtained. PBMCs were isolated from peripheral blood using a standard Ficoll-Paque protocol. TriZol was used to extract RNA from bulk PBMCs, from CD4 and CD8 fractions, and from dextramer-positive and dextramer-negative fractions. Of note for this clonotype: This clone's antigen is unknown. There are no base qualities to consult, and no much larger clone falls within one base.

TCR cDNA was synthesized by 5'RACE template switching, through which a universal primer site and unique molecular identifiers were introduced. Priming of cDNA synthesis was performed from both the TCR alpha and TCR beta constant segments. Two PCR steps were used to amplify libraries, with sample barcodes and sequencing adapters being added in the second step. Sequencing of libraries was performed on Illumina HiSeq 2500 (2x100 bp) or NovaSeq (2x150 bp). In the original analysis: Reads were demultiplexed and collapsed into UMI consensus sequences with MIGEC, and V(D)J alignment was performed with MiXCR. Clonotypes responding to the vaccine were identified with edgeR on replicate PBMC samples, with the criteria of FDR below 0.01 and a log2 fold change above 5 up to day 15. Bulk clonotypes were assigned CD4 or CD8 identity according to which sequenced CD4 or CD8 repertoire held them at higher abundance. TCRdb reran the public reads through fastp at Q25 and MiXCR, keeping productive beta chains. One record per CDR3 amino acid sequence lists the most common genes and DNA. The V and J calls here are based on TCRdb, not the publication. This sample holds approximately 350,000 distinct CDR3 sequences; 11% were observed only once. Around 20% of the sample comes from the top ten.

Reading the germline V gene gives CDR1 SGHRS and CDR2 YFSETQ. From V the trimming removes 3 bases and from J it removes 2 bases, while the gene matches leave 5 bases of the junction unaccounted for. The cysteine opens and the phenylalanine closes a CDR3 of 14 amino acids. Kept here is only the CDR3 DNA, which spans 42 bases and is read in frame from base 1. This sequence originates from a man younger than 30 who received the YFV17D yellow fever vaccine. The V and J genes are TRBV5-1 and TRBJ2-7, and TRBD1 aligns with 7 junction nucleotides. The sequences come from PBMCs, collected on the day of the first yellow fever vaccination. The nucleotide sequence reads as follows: TGCGCCAGCAGCTCTCAGGGGGAGACCTACGAGCAGTACTTC. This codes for CASSSQGETYEQYF. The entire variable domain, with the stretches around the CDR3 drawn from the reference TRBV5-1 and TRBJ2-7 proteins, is KAGVTQTPRYLIKTRGQQVTLSCSPISGHRSVSWYQQTPGQGLQFLFEYFSETQRNKGNFPGRFSGRQFSNSRSEMNVSTLELGDSALYLCASSSQGETYEQYFGPGTRLTVT.